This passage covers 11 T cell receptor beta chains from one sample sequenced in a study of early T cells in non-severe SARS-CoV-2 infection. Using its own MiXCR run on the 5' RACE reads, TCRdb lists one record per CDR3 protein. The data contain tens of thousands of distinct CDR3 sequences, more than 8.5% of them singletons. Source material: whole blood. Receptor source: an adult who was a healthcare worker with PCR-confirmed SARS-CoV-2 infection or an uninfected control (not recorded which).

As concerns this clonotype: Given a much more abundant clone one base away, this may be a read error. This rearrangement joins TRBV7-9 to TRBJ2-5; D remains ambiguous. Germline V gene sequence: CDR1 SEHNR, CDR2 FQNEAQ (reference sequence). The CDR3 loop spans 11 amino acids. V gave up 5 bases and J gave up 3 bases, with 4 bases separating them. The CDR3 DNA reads TGTGCCAGCAGCGTCAAAGAGACCCAGTACTTC. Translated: CASSVKETQYF.

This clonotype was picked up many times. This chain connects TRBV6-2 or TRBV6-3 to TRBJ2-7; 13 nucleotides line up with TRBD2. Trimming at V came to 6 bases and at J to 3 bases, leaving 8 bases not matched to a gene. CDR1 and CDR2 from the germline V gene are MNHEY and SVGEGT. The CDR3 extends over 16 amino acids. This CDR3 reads CASSRQLAGGDYEQYF. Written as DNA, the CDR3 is TGTGCCAGCAGCCGTCAACTAGCGGGAGGGGACTACGAGCAGTACTTC.

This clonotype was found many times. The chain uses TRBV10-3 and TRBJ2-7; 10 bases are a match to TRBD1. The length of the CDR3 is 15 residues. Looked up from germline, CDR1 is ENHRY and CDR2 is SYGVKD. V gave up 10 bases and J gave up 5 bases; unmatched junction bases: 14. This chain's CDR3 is CATQGGQGMKNEQYF. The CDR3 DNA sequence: TGTGCCACCCAGGGGGGACAGGGGATGAAGAACGAGCAGTACTTC.

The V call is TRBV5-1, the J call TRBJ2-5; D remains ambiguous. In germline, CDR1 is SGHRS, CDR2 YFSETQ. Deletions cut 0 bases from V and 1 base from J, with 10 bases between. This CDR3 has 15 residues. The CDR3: CASSLAGIFQETQYF. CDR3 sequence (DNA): TGCGCCAGCAGCTTGGCCGGAATCTTCCAAGAGACCCAGTACTTC.

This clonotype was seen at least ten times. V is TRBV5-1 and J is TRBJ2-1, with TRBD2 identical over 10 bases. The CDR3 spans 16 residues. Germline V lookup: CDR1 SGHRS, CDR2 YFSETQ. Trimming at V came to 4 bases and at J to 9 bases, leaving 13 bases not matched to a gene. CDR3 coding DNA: TGCGCCAGCAGCCGTCGAGGTACTAGCGGGATGGGTGAGCAGTTCTTC. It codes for CASSRRGTSGMGEQFF.

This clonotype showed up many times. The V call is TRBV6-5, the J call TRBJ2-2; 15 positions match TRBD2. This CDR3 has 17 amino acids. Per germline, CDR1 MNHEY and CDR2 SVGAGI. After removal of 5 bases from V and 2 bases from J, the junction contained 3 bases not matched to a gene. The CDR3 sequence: CASSKGLAGGNTGELFF. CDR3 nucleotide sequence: TGTGCCAGCAGTAAGGGACTAGCGGGAGGCAACACCGGGGAGCTGTTTTTT.

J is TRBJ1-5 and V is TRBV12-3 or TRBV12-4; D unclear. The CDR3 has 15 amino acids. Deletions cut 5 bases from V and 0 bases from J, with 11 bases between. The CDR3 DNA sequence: TGTGCCAGCAGTGCCCCGCGAATTAGCAATCAGCCCCAGCATTTT. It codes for CASSAPRISNQPQHF.

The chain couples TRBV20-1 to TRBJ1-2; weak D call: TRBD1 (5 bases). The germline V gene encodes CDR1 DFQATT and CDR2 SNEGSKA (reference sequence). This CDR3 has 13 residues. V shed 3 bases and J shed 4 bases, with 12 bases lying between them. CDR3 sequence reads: CSASPPTAYGYTF. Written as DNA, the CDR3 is TGCAGTGCTAGTCCTCCGACAGCCTATGGCTACACCTTC.

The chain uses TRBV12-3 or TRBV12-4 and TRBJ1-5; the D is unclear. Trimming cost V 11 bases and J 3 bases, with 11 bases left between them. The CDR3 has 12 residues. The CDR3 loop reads CACGPDNQPQHF. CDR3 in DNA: TGTGCCTGTGGGCCTGACAATCAGCCCCAGCATTTT.

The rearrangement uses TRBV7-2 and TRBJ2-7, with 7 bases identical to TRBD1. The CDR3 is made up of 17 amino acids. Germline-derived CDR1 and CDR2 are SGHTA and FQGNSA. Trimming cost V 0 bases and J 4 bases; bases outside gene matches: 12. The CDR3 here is CASSLAILGTEVYEQYF. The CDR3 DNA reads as TGTGCCAGCAGCTTAGCAATTCTCGGGACAGAAGTTTACGAGCAGTACTTC.

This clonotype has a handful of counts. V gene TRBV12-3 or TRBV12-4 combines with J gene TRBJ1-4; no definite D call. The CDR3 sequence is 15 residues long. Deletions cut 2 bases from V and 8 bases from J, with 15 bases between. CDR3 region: CASSLILEEEEKLFF. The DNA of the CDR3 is TGTGCCAGCAGTTTAATCCTGGAGGAGGAGGAAAAACTGTTTTTT.